Presented here are 6 T cell receptor delta chains from one specimen sequenced in a study of γδ T cells in repeated Plasmodium falciparum infection. Bulk repertoires came from Vgamma9/Vdelta2+ or Vdelta2-negative gammadelta T cells flow-sorted from PBMC. TCRdb reran clone calling via CATT on the multiplex PCR reads. The table lists around 50,000 delta-chain clones, approximately 1.7% of them singletons. Sequenced sample: gamma-delta T cells from blood. All receptors come from a pool of human donors (malaria-infected and uninfected, not separated).

This clone was recorded many times. The protein held in TCRdb is that of a much larger clone and does not match this DNA's translation at residue 8, likely because of a read error; the protein shown is translated from the DNA. The chain recombines TRDV1 with TRDJ1; 8 positions match TRDD3. Germline V CDR1 and CDR2: TSWWSYY, QGS. Losses at the gene ends were 5 bases for V and 4 bases for J; bases not matched to a gene: 15. The CDR3 has 17 residues. The CDR3 DNA reads TGTGCTCTTGGGAGCGCTTCCTCCTGGGGGAGACACGATAAACTCATCTTT. Its protein product is CALGSASSWGRHDKLIF.

This clone was counted only a few times. A read error likely explains why the TCRdb protein, taken from a much larger clone, differs from this DNA's translation at residue 16; the protein shown is translated from the DNA. The gene calls are TRDV1 and TRDJ2; D uncertain. The J gene, left out of TCRdb, was set here by checking the DNA against germline. The CDR3 has 20 amino acids. Germline V gene data show CDR1 as TSWWSYY and CDR2 as QGS. CDR3 coding DNA: TGTGCTCTTGGGGAACTTGGCCTCAGCCTCCTCAGGGCTTTGACAACACAACTCTTCTTT. Translation gives CALGELGLSLLRALTTQLFF.

This clone was seen a few times. TCRdb assigns this DNA the protein of a much larger clone, which departs from its translation at residue 15; this likely reflects a read error, and the protein shown comes from translating the DNA. The V gene is TRDV1, the J gene TRDJ1; 7 nucleotides agree with TRDD3. This CDR3 contains 19 residues. The germline V gene has CDR1 TSWWSYY and CDR2 QGS. Here the CDR3 reads CALQLNLGVTSRYTGKLIF. CDR3 DNA: TGTGCTCTCCAACTAAACCTGGGGGTCACTTCTAGGTACACCGGTAAACTCATCTTT.

This clone came up many times. The TCRdb protein, from a much larger clone, departs from this DNA's translation at residue 20, likely by read error; the protein shown derives from the DNA. The CDR3 reads CALGELVPSYKLASTGGYAVTLIF. CDR3 bases: TGTGCTCTTGGGGAACTAGTCCCTAGCTATAAGCTAGCATCGACTGGGGGATACGCTGTAACACTCATCTTT. The chain uses TRDV1 and TRDJ1; 13 bases match TRDD3. Trimming took 0 bases from V and 10 from J; bases not matched to a gene: 32. This CDR3 has 24 residues. Germline V gives CDR1 TSWWSYY, CDR2 QGS.

This clone showed up many times. A far larger clone is only one base removed, so a read error is likely. Additional DNA sequences in this sample encode the identical CDR3. The V and J genes are TRDV1 and TRDJ1; possible D gene TRDD3, 8 bases. Germline lookup yields CDR1 TSWWSYY and CDR2 QGS. The CDR3 has 24 amino acids. Trimming removed 6 bases from V and 1 base from J, with 42 bases in between. This CDR3 reads CALGRSKIPAFLRGIGGGTDKLIF. CDR3 bases: TGTGCTCTTGGCCGATCAAAGATCCCTGCCTTCCTTCGGGGGATAGGAGGGGGCACCGATAAACTCATCTTT.

This clone occurred many times. The identical CDR3 is also encoded by other nucleotide sequences in the sample. The chain joins TRDV1 to TRDJ1, with TRDD3 matching 9 bases. The junction had 30 bases not matched to a gene; V was cut back by 7 bases and J by 0 bases. Germline V lookup: CDR1 TSWWSYY, CDR2 QGS. CDR3 length: 23 amino acids. CDR3 in DNA: TGTGCTCTTGAGGTTCCGTTGGGTCCTACAAAATCTACTGGGGGACTAAACACCGATAAACTCATCTTT. Translated, it gives CALEVPLGPTKSTGGLNTDKLIF.